The clone carrying this T cell receptor (beta chain) was found once. This entry is derived from a study of CD8 T cells in Susac syndrome. The germline V gene has CDR1 SEHNR and CDR2 FQNEAQ (reference sequence). The CDR3 contains 16 residues. V lost 4 bases to trimming and J lost 4 bases, with 19 bases between them. RNA in amounts of roughly 0.5 to 1 ug was reverse transcribed with random hexamers. TCRdb called the immunoSEQ multiplex PCR reads again in MiXCR, with one record for every CDR3 protein. The sample consists of approximately 300,000 distinct CDR3 sequences, about 91% of them appearing once. TCR beta sequencing covered blood CD8+ and CD4+ T cells.

Sequenced input: CD8+ T cells from PBMCs. The genes are TRBV7-9 and TRBJ1-2; D may be TRBD1 (5 bases). The source of this sequence is a human donor with multiple sclerosis. DNA for the CDR3: TGTGCCAGCAGCTCTTGGGACGAGATTTTCCTCTATGGCTACACCTTC. It translates to CASSSWDEIFLYGYTF.